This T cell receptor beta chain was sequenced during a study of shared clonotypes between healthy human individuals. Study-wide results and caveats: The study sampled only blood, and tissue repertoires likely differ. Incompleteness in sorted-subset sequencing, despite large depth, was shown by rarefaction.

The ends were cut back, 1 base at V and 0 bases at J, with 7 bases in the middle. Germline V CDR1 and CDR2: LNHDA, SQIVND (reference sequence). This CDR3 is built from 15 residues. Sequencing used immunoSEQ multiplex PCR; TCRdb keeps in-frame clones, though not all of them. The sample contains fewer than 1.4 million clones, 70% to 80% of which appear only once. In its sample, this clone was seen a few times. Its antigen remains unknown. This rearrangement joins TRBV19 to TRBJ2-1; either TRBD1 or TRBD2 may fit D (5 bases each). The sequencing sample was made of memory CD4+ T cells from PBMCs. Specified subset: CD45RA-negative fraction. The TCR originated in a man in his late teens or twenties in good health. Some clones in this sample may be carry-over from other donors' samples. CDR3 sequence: CASSIGDPSYNEQFF. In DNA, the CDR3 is TGTGCCAGTAGTATAGGGGACCCCTCCTACAATGAGCAGTTCTTC.